The source of this TCR beta chain is a study of blood T cell repertoires in COVID-19. Trimming removed 2 bases at V and 1 base at J, with 18 bases between. Germline V gene lookup returns CDR1 MNHNS and CDR2 SASEGT. CDR3 length equals 18 residues. Using immunoSEQ multiplex PCR, the repertoire was profiled, and TCRdb retains in-frame clones only, with some absent. The sample yields around 62,000 clones, almost 85% seen once. The chain combines TRBV6-1 with TRBJ1-3, with D possibly being TRBD1 (5 bases). Sequencing was done on a sample of peripheral blood. This TCR was sampled from a man aged 50-60 years with active COVID-19. The CDR3, as DNA: TGTGCCAGCAGTGAAAGGGCGGGCCTGGGGACTTCTGGAAACACCATATATTTT. This codes for CASSERAGLGTSGNTIYF.